This is a list of T cell receptor beta chains from one sample in a study of T-cell memory formation after mild COVID-19. TCRdb fed the 5' RACE reads into MiXCR, producing one record per CDR3 protein. There are around 510,000 distinct CDR3 sequences in the sample; about 20% occur only once, and approximately 8.4% lies in the top ten. Sequencing was done on a sample of PBMCs or a T cell subset sorted from them (not recorded which). The receptors originated from an adult woman who had mild COVID-19 (a few samples of this study predate the infection). Cell type and time point are not known. Both conserved end residues are part of each CDR3. The order of the fields is CDR3 length, J gene, D gene, V gene, clone size, CDR3 protein, CDR3 DNA. A D gene is named only where the DNA matches it firmly. The listing skips clone size in some rows; elsewhere it reads once, few, many or a size class.

length: 13
J: TRBJ2-5
D: TRBD2
V: TRBV12-5
size: .
CDR3: CASGWAGEETQYF
DNA: TGTGCTAGTGGTTGGGCGGGGGAAGAGACCCAGTACTTC

length: 12
J: TRBJ1-1
D: .
V: TRBV18
size: few
CDR3: CASSRDLTEAFF
DNA: TGTGCCAGCTCACGGGACCTCACTGAAGCTTTCTTT

length: 13
J: TRBJ2-7
D: TRBD1
V: TRBV12-3/TRBV12-4
size: many
CDR3: CASSSRDRGEQYF
DNA: TGTGCCAGCAGTTCCCGGGACAGGGGCGAGCAGTACTTC

length: 12
J: TRBJ1-1
D: .
V: TRBV11-2
size: .
CDR3: CASRGRRSVAFF
DNA: TGTGCCAGCAGGGGACGGCGGAGCGTGGCTTTCTTT

length: 16
J: TRBJ1-2
D: TRBD1
V: TRBV6-1
size: few
CDR3: CASSEASTTGRYGYTF
DNA: TGTGCCAGCAGTGAAGCCTCCACGACAGGGCGTTATGGCTACACCTTC

length: 15
J: TRBJ2-7
D: TRBD1
V: TRBV4-1
size: .
CDR3: CASSQGTGIAYEQYF
DNA: TGCGCCAGCAGCCAAGGGACAGGGATTGCCTACGAGCAGTACTTC

length: 15
J: TRBJ2-7
D: .
V: TRBV11-1
size: .
CDR3: CASSLSTSSLYEQYF
DNA: TGTGCCAGCAGCTTATCCACTAGCTCCCTCTACGAGCAGTACTTC

length: 14
J: TRBJ1-1
D: TRBD1
V: TRBV4-1
size: few
CDR3: CASSPSERQGEAFF
DNA: TGCGCCAGCAGCCCCTCCGAAAGACAGGGCGAAGCTTTCTTT

length: 15
J: TRBJ2-1
D: TRBD1
V: TRBV5-1
size: .
CDR3: CASSMSGQIANEQFF
DNA: TGCGCCAGCAGCATGTCGGGACAGATAGCTAATGAGCAGTTCTTC

length: 14
J: TRBJ1-1
D: .
V: TRBV19
size: few
CDR3: CASRTGRGNTEAFF
DNA: TGTGCCAGTAGAACGGGGCGTGGGAACACTGAAGCTTTCTTT